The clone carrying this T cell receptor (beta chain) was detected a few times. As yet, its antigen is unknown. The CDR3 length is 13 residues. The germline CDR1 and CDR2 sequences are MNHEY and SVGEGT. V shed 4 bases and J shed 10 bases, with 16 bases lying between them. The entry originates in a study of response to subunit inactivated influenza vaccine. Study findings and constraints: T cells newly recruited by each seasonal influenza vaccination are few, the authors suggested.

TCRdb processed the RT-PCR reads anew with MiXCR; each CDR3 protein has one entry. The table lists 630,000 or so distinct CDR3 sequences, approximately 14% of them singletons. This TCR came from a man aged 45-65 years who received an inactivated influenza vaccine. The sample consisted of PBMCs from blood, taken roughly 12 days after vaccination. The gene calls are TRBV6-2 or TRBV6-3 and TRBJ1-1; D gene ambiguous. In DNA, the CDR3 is TGTGCCAGCAGTTTCTTCGGGCCCGGTGGAGCTTTCTTT. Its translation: CASSFFGPGGAFF.